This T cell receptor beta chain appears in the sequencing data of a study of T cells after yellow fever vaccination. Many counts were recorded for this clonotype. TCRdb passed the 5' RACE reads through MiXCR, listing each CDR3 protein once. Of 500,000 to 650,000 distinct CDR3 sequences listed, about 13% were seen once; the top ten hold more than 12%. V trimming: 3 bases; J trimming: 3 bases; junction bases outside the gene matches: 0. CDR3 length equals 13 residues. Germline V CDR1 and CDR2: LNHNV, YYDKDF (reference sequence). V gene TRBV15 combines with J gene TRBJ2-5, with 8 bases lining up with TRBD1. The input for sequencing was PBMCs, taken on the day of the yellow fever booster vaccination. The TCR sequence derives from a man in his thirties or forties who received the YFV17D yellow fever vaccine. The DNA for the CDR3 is TGTGCCACCAGCAGGGACAGGGAAGAGACCCAGTACTTC. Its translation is CATSRDREETQYF.